The 32 T cell receptor beta chains reported below all come from one sample, sequenced in a study of cytomegalovirus exposure and HLA in healthy donors. It was with 60 Vbeta and 13 Jbeta primers that the PCR ran. Here immunoSEQ multiplex PCR was the method, and the copy in TCRdb shows in-frame clones only, minus some. The repertoire holds around 100,000 clones, with less than 85% as singletons. Material: PBMCs. These receptors were obtained from a woman aged 18-30 years in good health and CMV-seropositive.

The genes are TRBV2 and TRBJ2-7, with 7 bases fitting TRBD2. The CDR3 length is 16 residues. From germline, CDR1 is SNHLY and CDR2 FYNNEI. V lost 0 bases to trimming and J lost 3 bases; unmatched junction nucleotides: 8. The CDR3 loop is CASSEAGLRGVYEQYF. CDR3 DNA: TGTGCCAGCAGTGAAGCGGGACTAAGAGGAGTCTACGAGCAGTACTTC.

This clone was detected once. The chain joins TRBV10-1 to TRBJ2-3; a weak D match, TRBD2 (6 bases). CDR3 length: 16 amino acids. Germline V gene data show CDR1 as WNHNN and CDR2 as SYGVQD (reference sequence). Trimming pared 3 bases from V and 1 base from J, leaving 14 bases between. The DNA of the CDR3 is TGCGCCAGCAGTGAAGGAGTGGGAGGTGGCACAGATACGCAGTATTTT. Its protein is CASSEGVGGGTDTQYF.

The chain joins TRBV6-6 to TRBJ2-2; TRBD1 aligns across 10 bases. The germline V gene has CDR1 MNHNY and CDR2 SVGAGI (reference sequence). The CDR3 is 14 residues long. V trimming: 6 bases; J trimming: 6 bases; junction bases outside the gene matches: 4. CDR3 amino acids: CASRFGQGAGELFF. In nucleotides, the CDR3 is TGTGCCAGCAGATTTGGACAGGGGGCCGGGGAGCTGTTTTTT.

The rearrangement uses TRBV18 and TRBJ2-7, with 11 bases that match TRBD2. Germline loops: CDR1 KGHSH, CDR2 LQKENI. The CDR3 extends over 14 amino acids. The V and J ends lost 3 bases and 5 bases, in that order; junction bases with no gene match: 3. The CDR3 DNA reads as TGTGCCAGCTCACCCACTAGCGGGGGCAACGAGCAGTACTTC. It is translated as CASSPTSGGNEQYF.

V is TRBV6-4 and J is TRBJ2-1; 7 bases fit TRBD2. The length of the CDR3 is 13 residues. Germline V lookup: CDR1 MRHNA, CDR2 SNTAGT. Losses at the gene ends were 4 bases for V and 9 bases for J; bases not matched to a gene: 6. The CDR3: CASSANLAAEQFF. Written as DNA, the CDR3 is TGTGCCAGCAGTGCAAATCTAGCGGCTGAGCAGTTCTTC.

The chain combines TRBV29-1 with TRBJ2-7, with TRBD2 matching over 9 bases. The ends lost 8 bases at V and 4 bases at J; junction bases unmatched: 6. CDR3 size: 12 residues. Germline lookup yields CDR1 SQVTM and CDR2 ANQGSEA. The CDR3 DNA is TGCAGCCCCCGACTAGCGGTATACGAGCAGTACTTC. Protein: CSPRLAVYEQYF.

This clone was observed a few times. Other DNA sequences of this sample code for an identical CDR3. The V and J genes are TRBV28 and TRBJ1-5; possibly TRBD1 for D (6 bases). The CDR3 loop spans 15 amino acids. Trimming removed 2 bases at V and 2 bases at J, with 10 bases between. Germline CDR1 and CDR2: MDHEN and SYDVKM. Written as DNA, the CDR3 is TGTGCCAGCAGTTTAGTCTCAGGGGGCAATCAGCCCCAGCATTTT. Amino acid sequence: CASSLVSGGNQPQHF.

Only a few counts were recorded for this clone. The J gene is TRBJ1-5, the V gene TRBV15, with D possibly TRBD1 on 5 matching bases. This CDR3 has 16 residues. V was trimmed by 0 bases and J by 0 bases, leaving 9 bases between them. The V gene's germline CDR1 is LNHNV and CDR2 YYDKDF (reference sequence). The CDR3 DNA sequence: TGTGCCACCAGCAGAGATCCAGGGCATAGCAATCAGCCCCAGCATTTT. This translates into CATSRDPGHSNQPQHF. Full variable domain (remainder filled in from reference TRBV15 and TRBJ1-5): DAMVIQNPRYQVTQFGKPVTLSCSQTLNHNVMYWYQQKSSQAPKLLFHYYDKDFNNEADTPDNFQSRRPNTSFCFLDIRSPGLGDTAMYLCATSRDPGHSNQPQHFGDGTRLSIL.

CDR3 loop: CAWSVPRGLQPQHF. CDR3 nucleotide sequence: TGTGCCTGGAGTGTACCCAGGGGGCTTCAGCCCCAGCATTTT. V is TRBV30 and J is TRBJ1-5, with 8 bases that match TRBD1. This CDR3 is built from 14 residues. The germline V gene has CDR1 GTSNPN and CDR2 SVGIG (reference sequence). The trim removed 0 bases at V and 6 bases at J, leaving 4 bases unmatched.

This clone was recorded a few times. The genes are TRBV2 and TRBJ2-1; 10 nucleotides line up with TRBD2. Germline V lookup: CDR1 SNHLY, CDR2 FYNNEI. J gave up 6 bases and V 6 bases, and 8 bases lay outside the gene matches. The CDR3 is 15 residues long. The CDR3, as DNA: TGTGCCAGCAGCCTTTGGAGCGGGAGGGCCAATGAGCAGTTCTTC. It codes for CASSLWSGRANEQFF.

V is TRBV5-4 and J is TRBJ2-5, with 7 bases matching TRBD1. Germline V gives CDR1 SGHNT, CDR2 YYREEE (reference sequence). The CDR3 totals 14 residues. Unmatched junction bases numbered 5, after V lost 1 base and J lost 5 bases. Here the CDR3 DNA reads TGTGCCAGCAGCTTGAGGGGGCCCGGGGAGACCCAGTACTTC. Its translation is CASSLRGPGETQYF.

This clone appeared a few times. This rearrangement joins TRBV6-1 to TRBJ2-1; perhaps TRBD2 as D (6 bases). The CDR3 length is 15 residues. Germline V CDR1 and CDR2: MNHNS, SASEGT. The V gene lost 2 bases and the J gene lost 7 bases, with 15 bases spanning the gap. CDR3 coding DNA: TGTGCCAGCAGTGAAATCGGGGGAACGGGTAATGAGCAGTTCTTC. It specifies CASSEIGGTGNEQFF.

This clone was seen only once. The rearrangement links TRBV29-1 to TRBJ2-1, with 8 bases that match TRBD1. Germline loops: CDR1 SQVTM, CDR2 ANQGSEA. The CDR3 runs to 15 residues. V gave up 7 bases and J gave up 8 bases; unmatched junction bases: 16. The DNA of the CDR3 is TGCAGCGGCGGAAAGACTGGGACAGGAGGGGATGAGCAGTTCTTC. This sequence encodes CSGGKTGTGGDEQFF.

The rearrangement uses TRBV29-1 and TRBJ1-1; D is possibly TRBD1 (6 bases). V was shortened by 8 bases and J by 4 bases, with 20 bases between the two germline ends. CDR3 length: 14 amino acids. In germline, CDR1 is SQVTM, CDR2 ANQGSEA. Here the CDR3 reads CSIVGTLGPTEAFF. The CDR3 coding sequence is TGCAGCATTGTCGGGACACTGGGACCCACTGAAGCTTTCTTT.

This clone appeared many times. This chain uses TRBV7-2 with TRBJ2-7; 8 bases are a match to TRBD1. The length of the CDR3 is 14 residues. The germline V gene encodes CDR1 SGHTA and CDR2 FQGNSA. Trimming at V came to 5 bases and at J to 1 base, leaving 4 bases not matched to a gene. The CDR3 region has the DNA TGTGCCAGCAGCGCCTGGACAGGGTCCTACGAGCAGTACTTC. It is translated as CASSAWTGSYEQYF.

This sequence joins TRBV5-1 and TRBJ2-1; tentatively, D is TRBD2 (6 bases). The CDR3 has 14 residues. Trimming removed 5 bases at V and 7 bases at J, with 16 bases between. The germline V gene has CDR1 SGHRS and CDR2 YFSETQ. The CDR3 DNA is TGCGCCAGCAGAAAGACAGAGCGGGTTAATGAGCAGTTCTTC. Its translation is CASRKTERVNEQFF.

The chain is built from TRBV28 and TRBJ2-3; tentatively, D is TRBD1 (6 bases). CDR1 is MDHEN and CDR2 is SYDVKM in the germline V gene. Trimming removed 3 bases from V and 0 bases from J, with 25 bases in between. The CDR3 totals 20 residues. The CDR3 DNA reads as TGTGCCAGCAGTTTGGAATACAGGGATTTTGTGAGTACTAGCACAGATACGCAGTATTTT. Translated, it gives CASSLEYRDFVSTSTDTQYF.

The rearrangement links TRBV27 to TRBJ2-5, with unresolved D. The CDR3 runs 12 residues. V shed 8 bases and J shed 0 bases, with 7 bases lying between them. The V gene's germline CDR1 is MNHEY and CDR2 SMNVEV (reference sequence). In nucleotides, the CDR3 is TGTGCCAGCGGGCAGTACCAAGAGACCCAGTACTTC. Residues: CASGQYQETQYF.

The chain links TRBV30 to TRBJ2-7; TRBD2 agrees at 9 bases. V lost 4 bases, J lost 4 bases, and 2 bases stayed unmatched. Germline CDR1 is GTSNPN and CDR2 is SVGIG (reference sequence). CDR3 size: 12 residues. The CDR3 DNA follows: TGTGCCTGGACTAGCGGGAAGTACGAGCAGTACTTC. Its protein product is CAWTSGKYEQYF.

In this sample, this clone turned up once. This sequence joins TRBV5-1 and TRBJ2-2; 10 bases map to TRBD1. CDR3 length: 16 amino acids. Trimming at V came to 5 bases and at J to 1 base, leaving 5 bases not matched to a gene. Germline values: CDR1 SGHRS, CDR2 YFSETQ. The CDR3 protein is CASRGGQGGNTGELFF. The CDR3 nucleotides read TGCGCCAGCAGGGGCGGACAGGGGGGGAACACCGGGGAGCTGTTTTTT.

This chain joins TRBV28 and TRBJ1-5; the match to TRBD1 covers 9 bases. Germline CDR1 reads MDHEN; CDR2 reads SYDVKM. The CDR3 loop spans 14 amino acids. V was pared by 4 bases and J by 6 bases, with 4 bases of the junction left unmatched. The CDR3: CASSSGTGSQPQHF. The CDR3 coding sequence is TGTGCCAGCAGTTCCGGGACAGGGAGTCAGCCCCAGCATTTT.

The gene calls are TRBV30 and TRBJ2-7, with D unclear. Deletions cut 7 bases from V and 4 bases from J, with 11 bases between. Germline CDR1 reads GTSNPN; CDR2 reads SVGIG (reference sequence). The CDR3 sequence is 11 residues long. CDR3 nucleotide sequence: TGTGCCTTCCAAAGTAGTTACGAGCAGTACTTC. Protein: CAFQSSYEQYF.

This clone came up a few times. J is TRBJ2-5 and V is TRBV5-1; D perhaps matches TRBD1 (5 bases). The V gene's germline CDR1 is SGHRS and CDR2 YFSETQ. This CDR3 has 16 residues. Trimming stripped 4 bases from V and 8 bases from J, with 24 bases between. CDR3 region: CASSPQRLDSLGTQYF. In DNA, the CDR3 is TGCGCCAGCAGCCCCCAACGGTTAGACAGCCTAGGAACCCAGTACTTC.

This rearrangement joins TRBV9 to TRBJ2-1; possibly TRBD1 for D (5 bases). V was pared by 2 bases and J by 2 bases, with 11 bases between. The CDR3 totals 15 residues. Germline V gives CDR1 SGDLS, CDR2 YYNGEE. As DNA, the CDR3 is TGTGCCAGCAGCGTGGGTTCAGGGACCTACAATGAGCAGTTCTTC. Its translation is CASSVGSGTYNEQFF.

The rearrangement uses TRBV28 and TRBJ1-3; D unclear. The CDR3 contains 16 residues. Germline V CDR1 and CDR2: MDHEN, SYDVKM. The V end lost 5 bases, the J end lost 7 bases, and 21 bases lay between the germline ends. The CDR3 nucleotides are TGTGCCAGCAGTCCAATGCACGGCGGCGTCGACAACACCATATATTTT. Translating gives CASSPMHGGVDNTIYF.

The chain links TRBV10-2 to TRBJ2-3; the D gene is possibly TRBD1 (6 bases). CDR3 length equals 14 residues. V gave up 5 bases and J gave up 5 bases, with 14 bases separating them. Germline CDR1 WSHSY, CDR2 SAAADI. CDR3 coding DNA: TGCGCCAGCAGTCAAGGGATCAGGGGAGATACGCAGTATTTT. This sequence encodes CASSQGIRGDTQYF.

CDR3 in DNA: TGTGCCAGCACCTGGGACCGAGGGGGATATGGCTACACCTTC. Translated: CASTWDRGGYGYTF. This chain uses TRBV28 with TRBJ1-2, with D possibly TRBD1 on 6 matching bases. V was shortened by 7 bases and J by 5 bases, with 17 bases between the two germline ends. There are 14 residues in the CDR3. Per the germline V gene, CDR1 is MDHEN and CDR2 is SYDVKM.

This chain joins TRBV5-1 and TRBJ1-1; 10 positions agree with TRBD1. The germline CDR1 and CDR2 sequences are SGHRS and YFSETQ. The V gene end was trimmed by 0 bases and the J gene end by 5 bases; junction bases not matched to a gene: 10. This CDR3 spans 17 amino acids. The CDR3 protein is CASSLASTGGKVTEAFF. Written as DNA, the CDR3 is TGCGCCAGCAGCTTGGCCTCGACAGGGGGCAAGGTGACTGAAGCTTTCTTT.

V gene TRBV19 combines with J gene TRBJ2-1; the D gene is possibly TRBD1 (6 bases). V lost 5 bases to trimming and J lost 11 bases, with 13 bases between them. The CDR3 runs 12 residues. The germline V gene encodes CDR1 LNHDA and CDR2 SQIVND (reference sequence). CDR3 coding DNA: TGTGCCAGTAGTCCAGGACAGCTTCAGCAGTTCTTC. Its protein product is CASSPGQLQQFF. The variable domain in full, completed from reference TRBV19 and TRBJ2-1, reads DGGITQSPKYLFRKEGQNVTLSCEQNLNHDAMYWYRQDPGQGLRLIYYSQIVNDFQKGDIAEGYSVSREKKESFPLTVTSAQKNPTAFYLCASSPGQLQQFFGPGTRLTVL.

The chain recombines TRBV29-1 with TRBJ1-2, with 12 bases lining up with TRBD1. Germline V gene data show CDR1 as SQVTM and CDR2 as ANQGSEA. The length of the CDR3 is 14 residues. V lost 7 bases, J lost 6 bases, and 9 bases stayed unmatched. CDR3 coding DNA: TGCAGCGATTTCCAGGGACAGGGGGCTGATGGCTACACCTTC. Amino acids: CSDFQGQGADGYTF.

The gene calls are TRBV15 and TRBJ1-1; D unresolved. Trimming cost V 3 bases and J 2 bases, with 10 bases left between them. Per germline, CDR1 LNHNV and CDR2 YYDKDF (reference sequence). This CDR3 contains 14 residues. The CDR3 region is CATSSMNTNTEAFF. In DNA form, the CDR3 reads TGTGCCACCAGCAGTATGAACACCAACACTGAAGCTTTCTTT.

The V call is TRBV9, the J call TRBJ2-5, with 14 bases that match TRBD2. The CDR3 has 16 amino acids. CDR1 and CDR2 (germline): SGDLS, YYNGEE. After removal of 1 base from V and 4 bases from J, the junction contained 3 bases not matched to a gene. The CDR3 nucleotides are TGTGCCAGCAGCGTACTCGGACTAGCGGGAGGAGAGACCCAGTACTTC. Encoded protein: CASSVLGLAGGETQYF. The full variable domain, its missing parts supplied by reference TRBV9 and TRBJ2-5, is DSGVTQTPKHLITATGQRVTLRCSPRSGDLSVYWYQQSLDQGLQFLIQYYNGEERAKGNILERFSAQQFPDLHSELNLSSLELGDSALYFCASSVLGLAGGETQYFGPGTRLLVL.